The entry below describes one T cell receptor beta chain. The data belong to a study of resident and recirculating memory T cells in vitiligo. Germline values: CDR1 ENHRY, CDR2 SYGVKD. This CDR3 spans 14 amino acids. V was pared by 11 bases and J by 6 bases, with 15 bases of the junction left unmatched. Here immunoSEQ multiplex PCR was the method, and the copy in TCRdb shows in-frame clones only, minus some. The table records more than 65,000 clones, more than 85% of them present only once. The chain uses TRBV10-3 and TRBJ1-1; 7 bases fit TRBD1. The sample taken for sequencing was blood. This TCR came from a male donor with vitiligo. The DNA for the CDR3 is TGTGCCGTCGTGGTAGGGGGCCTAACCTCTGAAGCTTTCTTT. This sequence encodes CAVVVGGLTSEAFF.